Below are 17 T cell receptor beta chains sequenced from a single sample in a study of cytomegalovirus exposure and HLA in healthy donors. The PCR made use of 60 Vbeta and 13 Jbeta primers. Profiling relied on immunoSEQ multiplex PCR, and the TCRdb table lists in-frame clones only, not all of them. This table holds 150,000 to 200,000 clones, around 83% found once. Input material: PBMCs. Source of these receptors: a woman aged 18 to 35 in good health and CMV-seronegative.

This clone occurred a few times. Its ends do not fully match the called genes, so a read error is possible. The genes are TRBV6-1 and TRBJ1-1; D unresolved. The CDR3 loop spans 13 amino acids. Germline assignment: CDR1 MNHNS and CDR2 SASEGT. In nucleotides, the CDR3 is TGTGCCAGCAGTGAACGGGGATCGACTGGAGCTTTCTTT. Translated: CASSERGSTGAFF.

CDR3 in amino acids: CASSRQPNQPQHF. CDR3 nucleotides: TGTGCCAGCAGCAGACAGCCCAATCAGCCCCAGCATTTT. The V gene is TRBV6-4, the J gene TRBJ1-5; weak D call: TRBD1 (5 bases). CDR1 and CDR2 (germline): MRHNA, SNTAGT. The CDR3 length is 13 residues. The V end was cut by 6 bases, the J end by 3 bases, with 9 bases between.

V and J are TRBV27 and TRBJ2-7; 9 bases align to TRBD2. This CDR3 contains 15 residues. Germline V gene lookup returns CDR1 MNHEY and CDR2 SMNVEV (reference sequence). Losses at the gene ends were 3 bases for V and 0 bases for J; bases not matched to a gene: 3. The CDR3 DNA follows: TGTGCCAGCAGTTTCCGACTAGCGGCCTCCTACGAGCAGTACTTC. As protein: CASSFRLAASYEQYF.

V and J are TRBV19 and TRBJ2-3; 10 positions match TRBD1. The CDR3 is 15 amino acids. The germline CDR1 and CDR2 sequences are LNHDA and SQIVND (reference sequence). Trimming at V came to 5 bases and at J to 4 bases, leaving 6 bases not matched to a gene. The CDR3 is CASSARQGASDTQYF. CDR3 in DNA: TGTGCCAGTAGTGCGAGACAGGGGGCATCAGATACGCAGTATTTT.

The chain uses TRBV18 and TRBJ1-4, with a weak D call TRBD1 (5 bases). The ends were cut back, 1 base at V and 1 base at J, with 13 bases in the middle. Germline loops: CDR1 KGHSH, CDR2 LQKENI. This CDR3 region has 17 residues. This chain's CDR3 is CASSPLTGRGTNEKLFF. In DNA form, the CDR3 reads TGTGCCAGCTCACCACTGACGGGGAGGGGAACTAATGAAAAACTGTTTTTT.

This clone was detected once. The J gene is TRBJ2-1, the V gene TRBV6-6; 10 bases match TRBD2. This CDR3 has 13 amino acids. V gave up 6 bases and J gave up 10 bases; unmatched junction bases: 6. Germline CDR1 reads MNHNY; CDR2 reads SVGAGI (reference sequence). The CDR3 sequence is CASSTKLAGEQFF. In DNA form, the CDR3 reads TGTGCCAGCAGCACAAAACTAGCGGGAGAGCAGTTCTTC.

J is TRBJ2-1 and V is TRBV5-1, with TRBD2 identical over 10 bases. The CDR3 is 16 residues long. The V gene end was trimmed by 3 bases and the J gene end by 5 bases; junction bases not matched to a gene: 8. The germline V gene has CDR1 SGHRS and CDR2 YFSETQ. The CDR3 DNA sequence: TGCGCCAGCAGCTGGACCGGCCTAGCGGGAGACAATGAGCAGTTCTTC. This encodes CASSWTGLAGDNEQFF.

This clone was counted once. The rearrangement links TRBV10-1 to TRBJ2-1; no reliable D call. Germline CDR1 is WNHNN and CDR2 is SYGVQD (reference sequence). V gave up 6 bases and J gave up 0 bases, with 9 bases separating them. The CDR3 runs 14 residues. CDR3 bases: TGCGCCAGCAGCGTAGCAAACTCCTACAATGAGCAGTTCTTC. Encoded protein: CASSVANSYNEQFF.

J is TRBJ2-2 and V is TRBV7-2; TRBD2 is a possible D gene (6 bases). Per the germline V gene, CDR1 is SGHTA and CDR2 is FQGNSA. The ends were cut back, 0 bases at V and 3 bases at J, with 8 bases in the middle. The CDR3 is made up of 15 amino acids. CDR3 nucleotide sequence: TGTGCCAGCAGCTTAGCTAGCGGATACACCGGGGAGCTGTTTTTT. Translating gives CASSLASGYTGELFF.

The rearrangement joins TRBV7-2 to TRBJ1-3, with D unclear. Per the germline V gene, CDR1 is SGHTA and CDR2 is FQGNSA. This CDR3 has 16 residues. V lost 1 base and J lost 4, with 14 bases in between. CDR3 residues: CASSLGSGSAGNTIYF. In DNA form, the CDR3 reads TGTGCCAGCAGCTTAGGATCGGGAAGTGCCGGAAACACCATATATTTT.

V and J are TRBV2 and TRBJ2-1, with 9 bases fitting TRBD2. Germline V CDR1 and CDR2: SNHLY, FYNNEI. Losses at the gene ends were 9 bases for V and 5 bases for J; bases not matched to a gene: 5. CDR3 length: 13 residues. The chain's CDR3 is CARTSGNHNEQFF. The CDR3, as DNA: TGTGCCAGGACTAGCGGCAACCACAATGAGCAGTTCTTC.

The rearrangement joins TRBV11-3 to TRBJ2-5; 10 nucleotides match TRBD2. V dropped 1 base and J dropped 4; count of bases not matched to a gene: 9. There are 17 residues in the CDR3. Germline V gene data show CDR1 as SGHNT and CDR2 as YENEEA. Here the CDR3 DNA reads TGTGCCAGCAGCTTAGGAGCCTCTAGCGGGAGTGGAGAGACCCAGTACTTC. This gives the protein CASSLGASSGSGETQYF. Drawing the rest from reference TRBV11-3 and TRBJ2-5, the complete variable domain is EAGVVQSPRYKIIEKKQPVAFWCNPISGHNTLYWYLQNLGQGPELLIRYENEEAVDDSQLPKDRFSAERLKGVDSTLKIQPAELGDSAVYLCASSLGASSGSGETQYFGPGTRLLVL.

In regard to this clone: The CDR3 does not close with the conserved phenylalanine or tryptophan, likely indicating a read error. It is unclear where the CDR3 begins or ends on the DNA, so no DNA is shown, and the CDR3 is as TCRdb lists it. The V gene is TRBV2, the J gene TRBJ2-7; no DNA check was done on the table's D call, TRBD2. Germline values: CDR1 SNHLY, CDR2 FYNNEI. The CDR3 sequence runs 19 residues, both termini included. The CDR3 sequence: CASSEARLQVGWLAGAEFI.

The chain couples TRBV19 to TRBJ2-5, with a possible D match to TRBD2 (6 bases). This CDR3 contains 20 residues. Germline-derived CDR1 and CDR2 are LNHDA and SQIVND (reference sequence). Trimming shortened V by 4 bases and J by 7 bases, and 34 bases separated the two germline ends. The CDR3 coding sequence is TGTGCCAGTAGTACGAAAAAGCCGGGAGCGACCGAACGGGGACTGGGGACCCAGTACTTC. It encodes CASSTKKPGATERGLGTQYF.

V gene TRBV7-2 combines with J gene TRBJ2-7; 10 bases line up with TRBD2. Germline-derived CDR1 and CDR2 are SGHTA and FQGNSA. This CDR3 region has 16 residues. Trimming cost V 4 bases and J 3 bases; bases outside gene matches: 9. This CDR3 reads CASSSGLLAGIYEQYF. CDR3 nucleotides: TGTGCCAGCAGCTCCGGATTACTAGCGGGAATCTACGAGCAGTACTTC.

This chain uses TRBV6-5 with TRBJ2-2, with 7 bases fitting TRBD2. Per the germline V gene, CDR1 is MNHEY and CDR2 is SVGAGI. The CDR3 sequence is 15 residues long. V gave up 6 bases and J gave up 4 bases; unmatched junction bases: 8. The CDR3 sequence: CASSGGGAPTGELFF. The DNA for the CDR3 is TGTGCCAGCAGCGGCGGGGGAGCTCCCACCGGGGAGCTGTTTTTT.

V usage is TRBV4-1 and J usage is TRBJ2-3; 9 positions match TRBD2. The CDR3 covers 19 residues. Germline V gives CDR1 MGHRA, CDR2 YSYEKL. V lost 0 bases to trimming and J lost 6 bases; unmatched junction nucleotides: 16. The CDR3 loop is CASSQDRGGRANSRDTQYF. Here the CDR3 DNA reads TGCGCCAGCAGCCAAGATAGGGGCGGGAGGGCCAACTCGCGGGATACGCAGTATTTT.